This entry is about one TCR beta chain. Assay used: immunoSEQ multiplex PCR; TCRdb lists only in-frame clones, some missing. Counted here are some 220,000 clones, over 75% occurring once; the ten biggest clones make up under 4%. This entry belongs to a study of blood T cell repertoires in COVID-19. The CDR3 runs to 13 residues. With V trimmed by 10 bases and J by 8 bases, 10 bases remained unmatched. Germline CDR1 is MNHEY and CDR2 is SVGAGI. Sequences were obtained from PBMCs or T cells enriched from blood (not recorded which). The chain employs TRBV6-5 and TRBJ1-2; 10 nucleotides line up with TRBD1. The clonotype comes from a woman between 18 and 30 years old in a cohort exposed to, infected with or recovered from COVID-19 (not recorded which). CDR3 DNA: TGTGCCAACGCCCCCGGGACAGGGGAAGGCTACACCTTC. It codes for CANAPGTGEGYTF.